This T cell receptor beta chain was observed in a study of PD-1 blockade in classical Hodgkin lymphoma. Note on this clone: The antigen remains undetermined.

Study conclusions and caveats: According to reports, newly diagnosed patients had lower baseline TCR diversity than healthy donors, and relapsed/refractory patients had lower baseline TCR diversity still. No one has yet defined what causes the repertoire differences, which may be disease activity or prior therapy. Unlike CD8+ TCR diversity, which did not rise significantly by C4D1, CD4+ TCR diversity did.

Profiled with immunoSEQ multiplex PCR; TCRdb holds only in-frame clones, not every one. Of approximately 30,000 clones in the sample, roughly 78% are singletons; the top ten hold under 20%. Described time point: cycle 4 day 1 (C4D1), after 5 to 7 weeks of nivolumab. All the patients suffered relapse after autologous stem cell transplantation, and brentuximab vedotin exposure differed. Trimming cost V 3 bases and J 6 bases; bases outside gene matches: 9. In germline, CDR1 is SGHKS, CDR2 YYEKEE (reference sequence). The CDR3 has 14 residues. The sample in question was peripheral blood mononuclear cells (PBMCs), obtained before the fourth cycle of nivolumab. The receptor was derived from a human donor with classical Hodgkin lymphoma. The rearrangement uses TRBV5-5 and TRBJ2-7; 7 bases line up with TRBD2. The CDR3 nucleotides read TGTGCCAGCAGCTCCTTGGCGGGAGCAGTCGAGCAGTACTTC. Amino acid sequence: CASSSLAGAVEQYF.